This passage covers 19 T cell receptor beta chains from one sample sequenced in a study of blood T cells in healthy people across ages. It was with a sample-barcoded 5' primer and a J-beta primer mix that a second PCR of roughly 7 to 11 cycles was run. TCRdb ran MiXCR on the 5' RACE reads and lists one entry per CDR3 protein. The data show around 1,500,000 distinct CDR3 sequences, approximately 30% seen once. Sequenced sample: blood. The receptor set was obtained from a woman in her thirties in good health.

This rearrangement joins TRBV6-2 or TRBV6-3 to TRBJ2-7; D is perhaps TRBD1 (6 bases). The CDR3 has 15 amino acids. V was pared by 5 bases and J by 7 bases, with 21 bases between. Germline lookup yields CDR1 MNHEY and CDR2 SVGEGT. The CDR3 nucleotides read TGTGCCAGCAGTCTGGACAGATTGTCCCTAGTGGAGCAGTACTTC. It translates to CASSLDRLSLVEQYF.

This clonotype was observed a few times. CDR3 nucleotide sequence: TGTGCCAGCACGGCGCGGGTGGCGTCTAATACGCAGTATTTT. Residues: CASTARVASNTQYF. This rearrangement joins TRBV2 to TRBJ2-3; maybe TRBD2 (5 bases). The ends were cut back, 7 bases at V and 7 bases at J, with 18 bases in the middle. Germline CDR1 SNHLY, CDR2 FYNNEI. This CDR3 has 14 amino acids.

This chain joins TRBV28 and TRBJ2-3; D possibly matches TRBD1 or TRBD2 (5 bases each). Germline CDR1 and CDR2: MDHEN and SYDVKM. The V gene lost 10 bases and the J gene lost 10 bases, with 18 bases spanning the gap. The CDR3 loop spans 12 amino acids. The CDR3 loop reads CANTLSRGAQYF. The CDR3 DNA reads as TGTGCCAACACCTTGAGTAGAGGGGCGCAGTATTTT.

V and J are TRBV3-1 and TRBJ2-7; D is undetermined. The V gene lost 4 bases and the J gene lost 5 bases, with 12 bases spanning the gap. The CDR3 totals 13 residues. Per the germline V gene, CDR1 is LGHDT and CDR2 is YNNKEL (reference sequence). CDR3: CASSPHDRDEQYF. As DNA, the CDR3 is TGTGCCAGCAGCCCGCACGATAGAGACGAGCAGTACTTC.

CDR3: CASSLMSRGPNQPQHF. The CDR3 DNA reads TGTGCCAGCAGCTTAATGAGCAGGGGGCCGAATCAGCCCCAGCATTTT. The chain recombines TRBV7-2 with TRBJ1-5; TRBD1 matches at 8 bases. The trim removed 2 bases at V and 4 bases at J, leaving 7 bases unmatched. The CDR3 loop spans 16 amino acids. Germline-derived CDR1 and CDR2 are SGHTA and FQGNSA. The whole variable domain, remainder taken from reference TRBV7-2 and TRBJ1-5, is GAGVSQSPSNKVTEKGKDVELRCDPISGHTALYWYRQSLGQGLEFLIYFQGNSAPDKSGLPSDRFSAERTGGSVSTLTIQRTQQEDSAVYLCASSLMSRGPNQPQHFGDGTRLSIL.

The chain carries TRBV12-3 or TRBV12-4 and TRBJ1-4; D unclear. The CDR3 covers 13 residues. V was cut by 5 bases and J by 13 bases, with 17 bases left in between. This CDR3 reads CASSPPSGTALFF. In nucleotides, the CDR3 is TGTGCCAGCAGTCCCCCGTCTGGCACCGCACTGTTTTTT.

This clonotype showed up just a few times. A much larger clone lies one base from this, so it may be a read error. The CDR3 loop is CASRVSPSSYEQYF. In DNA form, the CDR3 reads TGTGCCAGCAGGGTCAGCCCTTCCTCCTACGAGCAGTACTTC. The rearrangement links TRBV7-3 to TRBJ2-7; the D is unclear. V was pared by 6 bases and J by 0 bases, with 12 bases between. The CDR3 contains 14 residues. CDR1 is SGHTA and CDR2 is FQGTGA in the germline V gene.

The chain employs TRBV27 and TRBJ2-1, with 11 bases identical to TRBD2. This CDR3 region has 16 residues. Germline V lookup: CDR1 MNHEY, CDR2 SMNVEV (reference sequence). Trimming cost V 6 bases and J 7 bases; bases outside gene matches: 11. The CDR3 region is CASRSGFLAGGNEQFF. CDR3 DNA: TGTGCCAGCAGGTCTGGGTTTTTAGCGGGGGGGAATGAGCAGTTCTTC.

This clonotype was seen at least ten times. The chain links TRBV12-3 or TRBV12-4 to TRBJ1-5; D may be TRBD1 (5 bases). This CDR3 spans 15 amino acids. V was trimmed by 4 bases and J by 0 bases, leaving 10 bases between them. Written as DNA, the CDR3 is TGTGCCAGCAGTTCAGGGACTTATAGCAATCAGCCCCAGCATTTT. It specifies CASSSGTYSNQPQHF.

The gene calls are TRBV29-1 and TRBJ1-1; no clear D. The CDR3 totals 12 residues. The V end was cut by 5 bases, the J end by 3 bases, with 10 bases between. Germline V CDR1 and CDR2: SQVTM, ANQGSEA. The CDR3, as DNA: TGCAGCGTTCGGACCGGCGACACTGAAGCTTTCTTT. This translates into CSVRTGDTEAFF.

Regarding this clonotype: A read error may be the cause here, since a much bigger clone is one base away. The CDR3 nucleotides read TGTGCCAGCGAGAGCGGGCAATCTTACGAGCAGTACTTC. Its translation is CASESGQSYEQYF. The chain has TRBV3-1 and TRBJ2-7, with a tentative D call TRBD2 (6 bases). CDR1 and CDR2 (germline): LGHDT, YNNKEL (reference sequence). Trimming left V 8 bases short and J 4 bases short, with 15 bases between. The CDR3 is 13 amino acids.

The sample holds a few counts of this clonotype. V gene TRBV28 combines with J gene TRBJ2-7; tentative D call: TRBD2 (6 bases). The V and J ends lost 3 bases and 3 bases respectively, with 12 bases between them. The CDR3 loop spans 14 amino acids. Germline V gene lookup returns CDR1 MDHEN and CDR2 SYDVKM. The CDR3 DNA reads as TGTGCCAGCAGTTTGGCAGGGAGGATCTACGAGCAGTACTTC. This gives the protein CASSLAGRIYEQYF. Variable domain in full (rest from reference TRBV28 and TRBJ2-7): DVKVTQSSRYLVKRTGEKVFLECVQDMDHENMFWYRQDPGLGLRLIYFSYDVKMKEKGDIPEGYSVSREKKERFSLILESASTNQTSMYLCASSLAGRIYEQYFGPGTRLTVT.

This clonotype was seen only a few times. V is TRBV6-2 or TRBV6-3 and J is TRBJ1-5; D is unclear. V lost 9 bases and J 4 bases, leaving 13 bases between the germline ends. Germline CDR1 and CDR2: MNHEY and SVGEGT. The CDR3 sequence is 13 residues long. CDR3 loop: CASHLSSNQPQHF. The CDR3 DNA sequence: TGTGCCAGTCACTTAAGTAGTAATCAGCCCCAGCATTTT.

This clonotype was detected many times. The chain is built from TRBV7-9 and TRBJ2-6; TRBD1 is a possible D gene (5 bases). Trimming cost V 1 base and J 2 bases, with 12 bases left between them. Germline V gene lookup returns CDR1 SEHNR and CDR2 FQNEAQ (reference sequence). The CDR3 totals 17 residues. In DNA form, the CDR3 reads TGTGCCAGCAGCTTAGGACCCAGGGTTCCTGGGGCCAACGTCCTGACTTTC. Translating gives CASSLGPRVPGANVLTF.

Only a few counts were recorded for this clonotype. The V and J genes are TRBV7-6 and TRBJ2-3; TRBD2 might be the D (6 bases). The germline V and J ends were trimmed by 1 base and 3 bases, with 17 bases remaining between them. The germline gives CDR1 SGHVS, CDR2 FNYEAQ. The CDR3 consists of 17 residues. CDR3 amino acids: CASSLGVAGTGTDTQYF. The CDR3 coding sequence is TGTGCCAGCAGCTTAGGTGTAGCTGGGACTGGTACAGATACGCAGTATTTT.

The chain employs TRBV20-1 and TRBJ1-1, with D perhaps matching TRBD1 (6 bases). Looked up from germline, CDR1 is DFQATT and CDR2 is SNEGSKA (reference sequence). V dropped 1 base and J dropped 0 bases, with 15 bases sitting between them. The CDR3 length is 16 residues. Written as DNA, the CDR3 is TGCAGTGCTAGAGTGGGGGCAAGAAACCTGAACACTGAAGCTTTCTTT. Translated: CSARVGARNLNTEAFF.

The table lists this clonotype with a few counts. The rearrangement joins TRBV5-5 to TRBJ1-6; no reliable D call. CDR1 is SGHKS and CDR2 is YYEKEE in the germline V gene (reference sequence). V lost 5 bases and J 6 bases, leaving 18 bases between the germline ends. This CDR3 comprises 16 residues. CDR3 sequence: CASSFSGPRTNSPLHF. CDR3 bases: TGTGCCAGCAGTTTCTCCGGACCGCGGACTAATTCACCCCTCCACTTT.

A remark on this clonotype: One end of the junction does not line up with germline, which may come from a read error. The CDR3 reads CASSLAPGGGGNRPQHF. As DNA, the CDR3 is TGTGCCAGCAGTCTCGCTCCCGGGGGAGGAGGCAATCGGCCCCAGCATTTT. This chain connects TRBV27 to TRBJ1-5; D might be TRBD1 (5 bases). Germline V lookup: CDR1 MNHEY, CDR2 SMNVEV (reference sequence). There are 17 residues in the CDR3.

The V call is TRBV27, the J call TRBJ1-1; no clear D gene. CDR1 and CDR2 from the germline V gene are MNHEY and SMNVEV (reference sequence). The CDR3 loop spans 14 amino acids. V lost 2 bases, J lost 1 base, and 8 bases lay in between. CDR3 sequence: CASSLQPQNTEAFF. DNA for the CDR3: TGTGCCAGCAGTTTACAGCCACAGAACACTGAAGCTTTCTTT.